The sample holds many counts of the clone carrying this T cell receptor beta chain. The record originates from a study of T cells in Graves' hyperthyroidism and ophthalmopathy. Between the trimmed V and J ends, which lost 5 bases and 2 bases, there was a span of 13 bases. CDR3 length equals 15 residues. Amplified regions were TCR beta CDR3 sequences from RNA transcripts. First-round RT-PCR of the TCR CDR3 relied on the HTBI primer set. Each CDR3 protein gets one entry after TCRdb re-called the multiplex PCR reads with MiXCR. Of 300,000 to 500,000 distinct CDR3 sequences in the sample, about 15% were seen once.

This receptor was taken from a woman aged 25 to 39 with Graves' hyperthyroidism. The gene calls are TRBV12-3 or TRBV12-4 and TRBJ2-1; D unclear. The sequenced sample was blood. CDR3 loop: CASSPSSVPYNEQFF. CDR3 sequence (DNA): TGTGCCAGCAGTCCATCTAGTGTACCCTACAATGAGCAGTTCTTC.